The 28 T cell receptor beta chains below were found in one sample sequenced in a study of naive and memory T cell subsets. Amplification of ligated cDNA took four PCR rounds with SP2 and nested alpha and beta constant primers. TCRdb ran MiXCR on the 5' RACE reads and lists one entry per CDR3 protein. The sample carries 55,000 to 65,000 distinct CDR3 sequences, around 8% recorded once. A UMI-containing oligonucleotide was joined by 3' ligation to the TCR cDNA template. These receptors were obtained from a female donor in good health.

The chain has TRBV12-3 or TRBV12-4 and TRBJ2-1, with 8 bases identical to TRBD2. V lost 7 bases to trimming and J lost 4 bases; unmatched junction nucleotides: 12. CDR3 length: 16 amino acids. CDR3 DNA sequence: TGTGCCAGCATCAAGCGGGGGTTCCAGTCTTACAATGAGCAGTTCTTC. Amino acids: CASIKRGFQSYNEQFF.

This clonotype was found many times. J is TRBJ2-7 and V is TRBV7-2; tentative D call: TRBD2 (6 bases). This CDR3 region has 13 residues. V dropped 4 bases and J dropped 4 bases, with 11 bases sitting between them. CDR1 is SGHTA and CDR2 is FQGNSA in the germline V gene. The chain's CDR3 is CASSSRGGYEQYF. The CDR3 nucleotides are TGTGCCAGCAGCTCACGTGGGGGGTACGAGCAGTACTTC.

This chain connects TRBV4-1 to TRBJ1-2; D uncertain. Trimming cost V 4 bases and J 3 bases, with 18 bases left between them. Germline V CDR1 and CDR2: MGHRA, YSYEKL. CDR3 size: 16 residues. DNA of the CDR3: TGCGCCAGCAGCCTCTATGTGCAGCGGACTGACTATGGCTACACCTTC. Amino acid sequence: CASSLYVQRTDYGYTF.

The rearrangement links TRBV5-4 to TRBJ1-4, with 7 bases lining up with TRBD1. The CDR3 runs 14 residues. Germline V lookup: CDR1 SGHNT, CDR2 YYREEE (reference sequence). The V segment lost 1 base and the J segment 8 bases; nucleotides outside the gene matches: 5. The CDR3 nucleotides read TGTGCCAGCAGCTTGACAGGGGAGGGGGAAAAACTGTTTTTT. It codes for CASSLTGEGEKLFF.

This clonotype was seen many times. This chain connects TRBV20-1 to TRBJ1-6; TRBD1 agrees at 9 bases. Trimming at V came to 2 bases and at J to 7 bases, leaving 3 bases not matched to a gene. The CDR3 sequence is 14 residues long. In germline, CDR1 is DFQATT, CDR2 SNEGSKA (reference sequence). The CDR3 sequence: CSARKTGGNSPLHF. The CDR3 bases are TGCAGTGCTAGAAAGACAGGGGGGAATTCACCCCTCCACTTT.

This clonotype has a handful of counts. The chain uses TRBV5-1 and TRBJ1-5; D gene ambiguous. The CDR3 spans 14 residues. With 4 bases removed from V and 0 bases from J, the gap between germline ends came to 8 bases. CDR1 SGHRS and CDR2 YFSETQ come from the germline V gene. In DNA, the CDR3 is TGCGCCAGCAGCGCGGACCCTAGCAATCAGCCCCAGCATTTT. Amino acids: CASSADPSNQPQHF. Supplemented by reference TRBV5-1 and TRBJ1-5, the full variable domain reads KAGVTQTPRYLIKTRGQQVTLSCSPISGHRSVSWYQQTPGQGLQFLFEYFSETQRNKGNFPGRFSGRQFSNSRSEMNVSTLELGDSALYLCASSADPSNQPQHFGDGTRLSIL.

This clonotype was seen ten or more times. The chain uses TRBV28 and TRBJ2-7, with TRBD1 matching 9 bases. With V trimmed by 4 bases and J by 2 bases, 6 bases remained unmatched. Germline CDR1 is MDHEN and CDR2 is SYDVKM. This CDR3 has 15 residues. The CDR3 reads CASSSPGQGPYEQYF. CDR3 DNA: TGTGCCAGCAGTTCCCCGGGACAGGGCCCCTACGAGCAGTACTTC.

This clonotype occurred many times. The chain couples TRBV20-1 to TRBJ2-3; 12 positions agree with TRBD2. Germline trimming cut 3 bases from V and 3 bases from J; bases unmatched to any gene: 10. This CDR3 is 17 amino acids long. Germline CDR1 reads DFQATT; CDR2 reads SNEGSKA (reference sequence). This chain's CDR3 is CSASGATSGRQTDTQYF. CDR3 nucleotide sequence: TGCAGTGCTAGCGGGGCGACTAGCGGGAGACAGACAGATACGCAGTATTTT.

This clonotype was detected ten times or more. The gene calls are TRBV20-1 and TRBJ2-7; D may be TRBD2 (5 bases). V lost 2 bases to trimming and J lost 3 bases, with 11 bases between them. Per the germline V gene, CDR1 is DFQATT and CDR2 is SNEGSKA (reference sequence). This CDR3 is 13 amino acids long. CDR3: CSARTRTGYEQYF. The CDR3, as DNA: TGCAGTGCTAGAACTAGAACGGGCTACGAGCAGTACTTC.

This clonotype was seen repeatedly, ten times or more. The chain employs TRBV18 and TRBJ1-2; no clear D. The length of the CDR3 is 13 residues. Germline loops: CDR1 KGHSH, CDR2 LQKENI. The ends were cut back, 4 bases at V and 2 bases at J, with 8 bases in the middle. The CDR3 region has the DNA TGTGCCAGCTCACTGGCCAAAAACTATGGCTACACCTTC. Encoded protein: CASSLAKNYGYTF.

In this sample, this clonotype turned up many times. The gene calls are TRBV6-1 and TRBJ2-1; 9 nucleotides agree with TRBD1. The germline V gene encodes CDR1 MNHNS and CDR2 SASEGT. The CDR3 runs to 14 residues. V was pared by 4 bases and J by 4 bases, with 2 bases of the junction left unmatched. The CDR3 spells CASSGTGEYNEQFF. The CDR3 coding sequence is TGTGCCAGCAGTGGGACAGGGGAGTACAATGAGCAGTTCTTC.

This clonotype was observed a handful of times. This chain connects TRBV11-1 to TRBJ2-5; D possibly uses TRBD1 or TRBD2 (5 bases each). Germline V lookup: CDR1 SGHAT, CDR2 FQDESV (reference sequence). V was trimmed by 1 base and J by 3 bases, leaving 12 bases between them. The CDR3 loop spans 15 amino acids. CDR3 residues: CASSLEAGAEETQYF. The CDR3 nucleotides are TGTGCCAGCAGCTTAGAAGCCGGGGCTGAAGAGACCCAGTACTTC.

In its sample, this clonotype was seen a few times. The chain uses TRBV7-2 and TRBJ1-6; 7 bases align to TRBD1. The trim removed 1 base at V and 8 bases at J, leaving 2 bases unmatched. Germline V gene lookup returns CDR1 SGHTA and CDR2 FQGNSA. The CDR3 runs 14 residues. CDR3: CASSLVTGDSPLHF. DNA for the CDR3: TGTGCCAGCAGCTTAGTCACAGGGGATTCACCCCTCCACTTT. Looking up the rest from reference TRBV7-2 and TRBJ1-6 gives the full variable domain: GAGVSQSPSNKVTEKGKDVELRCDPISGHTALYWYRQSLGQGLEFLIYFQGNSAPDKSGLPSDRFSAERTGGSVSTLTIQRTQQEDSAVYLCASSLVTGDSPLHFGNGTRLTVT.

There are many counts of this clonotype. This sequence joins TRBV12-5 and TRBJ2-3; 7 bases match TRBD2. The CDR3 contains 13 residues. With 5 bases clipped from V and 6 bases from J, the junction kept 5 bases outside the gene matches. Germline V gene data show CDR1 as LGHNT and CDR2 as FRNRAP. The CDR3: CASGLRGEDTQYF. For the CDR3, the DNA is TGTGCTAGTGGTCTACGGGGGGAGGATACGCAGTATTTT.

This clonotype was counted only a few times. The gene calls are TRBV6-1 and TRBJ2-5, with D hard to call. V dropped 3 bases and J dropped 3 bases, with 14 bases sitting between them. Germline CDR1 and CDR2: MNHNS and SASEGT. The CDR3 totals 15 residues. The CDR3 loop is CASSDPGPGKETQYF. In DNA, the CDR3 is TGTGCCAGCAGTGACCCTGGACCTGGGAAAGAGACCCAGTACTTC.

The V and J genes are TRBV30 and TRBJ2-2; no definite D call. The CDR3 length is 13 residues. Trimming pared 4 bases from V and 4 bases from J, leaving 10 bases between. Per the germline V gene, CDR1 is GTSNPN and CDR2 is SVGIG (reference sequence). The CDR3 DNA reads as TGTGCCTGGAACCGAGGTGGCACCGGGGAGCTGTTTTTT. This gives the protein CAWNRGGTGELFF.

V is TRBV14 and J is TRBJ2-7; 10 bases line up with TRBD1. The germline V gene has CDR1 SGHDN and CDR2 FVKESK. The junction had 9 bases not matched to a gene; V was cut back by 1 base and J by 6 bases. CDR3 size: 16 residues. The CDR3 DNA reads TGTGCCAGCAGCCAAGGATGGGCTGGGACAGGGGTCGAGCAGTACTTC. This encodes CASSQGWAGTGVEQYF.

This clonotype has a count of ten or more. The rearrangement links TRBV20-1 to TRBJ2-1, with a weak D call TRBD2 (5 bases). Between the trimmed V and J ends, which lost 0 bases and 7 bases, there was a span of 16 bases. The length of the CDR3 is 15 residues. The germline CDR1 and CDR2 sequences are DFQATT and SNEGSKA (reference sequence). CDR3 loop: CSAREIGKVNNEQFF. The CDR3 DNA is TGCAGTGCTAGAGAGATCGGGAAGGTAAATAATGAGCAGTTCTTC.

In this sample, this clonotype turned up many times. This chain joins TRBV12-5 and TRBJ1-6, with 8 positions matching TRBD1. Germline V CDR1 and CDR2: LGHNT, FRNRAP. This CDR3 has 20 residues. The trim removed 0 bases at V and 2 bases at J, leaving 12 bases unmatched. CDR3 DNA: TGTGCTAGTGGTTTGGTACTTTGGACAGGGCCCGCCACCTATAATTCACCCCTCCACTTT. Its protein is CASGLVLWTGPATYNSPLHF.

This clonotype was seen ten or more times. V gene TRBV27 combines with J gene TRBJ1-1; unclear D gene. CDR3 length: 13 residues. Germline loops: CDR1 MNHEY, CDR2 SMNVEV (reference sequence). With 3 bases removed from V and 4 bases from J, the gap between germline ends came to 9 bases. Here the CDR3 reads CASSFDTSTEAFF. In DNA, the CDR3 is TGTGCCAGCAGTTTTGACACCTCCACTGAAGCTTTCTTT.

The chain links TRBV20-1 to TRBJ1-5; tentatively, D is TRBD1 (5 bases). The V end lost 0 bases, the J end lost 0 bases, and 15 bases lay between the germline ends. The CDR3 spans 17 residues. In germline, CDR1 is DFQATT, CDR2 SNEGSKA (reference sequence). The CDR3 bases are TGCAGTGCTAGAGATTTTCTAGTGACAGTTAGCAATCAGCCCCAGCATTTT. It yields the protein CSARDFLVTVSNQPQHF.

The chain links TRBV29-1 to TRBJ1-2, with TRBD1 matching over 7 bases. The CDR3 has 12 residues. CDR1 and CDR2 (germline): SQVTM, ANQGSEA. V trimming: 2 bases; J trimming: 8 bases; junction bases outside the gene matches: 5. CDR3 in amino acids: CSVETGADGYTF. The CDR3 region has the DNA TGCAGCGTTGAAACAGGGGCGGACGGCTACACCTTC.

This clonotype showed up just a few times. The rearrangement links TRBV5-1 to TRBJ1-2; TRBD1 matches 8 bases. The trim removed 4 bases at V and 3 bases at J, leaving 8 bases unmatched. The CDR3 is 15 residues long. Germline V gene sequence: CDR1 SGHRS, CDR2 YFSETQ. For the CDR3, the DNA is TGCGCCAGCAGCCCGGCCGGACAGGGACACTATGGCTACACCTTC. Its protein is CASSPAGQGHYGYTF.

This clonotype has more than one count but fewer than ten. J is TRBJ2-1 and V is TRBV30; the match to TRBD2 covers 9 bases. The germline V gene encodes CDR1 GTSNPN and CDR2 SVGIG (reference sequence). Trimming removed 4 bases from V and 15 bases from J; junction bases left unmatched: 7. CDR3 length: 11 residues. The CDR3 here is CAWTGGRALFF. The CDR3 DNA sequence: TGTGCCTGGACTGGCGGGAGGGCCCTGTTCTTC.

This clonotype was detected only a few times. CDR3 amino acids: CASSLPSALLSVRPRETQYF. CDR3 in DNA: TGTGCCAGCAGTTTACCCTCTGCACTCCTCTCGGTCCGTCCCCGGGAGACCCAGTACTTC. The chain has TRBV28 and TRBJ2-5; D is ambiguous. Germline V gene data show CDR1 as MDHEN and CDR2 as SYDVKM. CDR3 length equals 20 residues. V lost 2 bases to trimming and J lost 5 bases, with 30 bases between them.

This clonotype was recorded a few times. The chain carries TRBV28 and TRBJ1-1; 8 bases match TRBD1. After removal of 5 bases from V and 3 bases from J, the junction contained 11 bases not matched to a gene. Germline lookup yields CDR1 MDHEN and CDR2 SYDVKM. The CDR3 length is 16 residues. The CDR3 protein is CASSEATGGWDTEAFF. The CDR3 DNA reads TGTGCCAGCAGTGAAGCAACAGGGGGATGGGACACTGAAGCTTTCTTT. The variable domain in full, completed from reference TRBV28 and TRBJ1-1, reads DVKVTQSSRYLVKRTGEKVFLECVQDMDHENMFWYRQDPGLGLRLIYFSYDVKMKEKGDIPEGYSVSREKKERFSLILESASTNQTSMYLCASSEATGGWDTEAFFGQGTRLTVV.

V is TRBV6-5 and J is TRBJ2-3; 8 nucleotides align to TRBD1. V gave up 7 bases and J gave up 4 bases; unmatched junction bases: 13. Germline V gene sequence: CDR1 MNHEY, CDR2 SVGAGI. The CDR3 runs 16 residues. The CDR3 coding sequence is TGTGCCAGCATCCCCGCGACAGGGGAGGCTCCAGATACGCAGTATTTT. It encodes CASIPATGEAPDTQYF.

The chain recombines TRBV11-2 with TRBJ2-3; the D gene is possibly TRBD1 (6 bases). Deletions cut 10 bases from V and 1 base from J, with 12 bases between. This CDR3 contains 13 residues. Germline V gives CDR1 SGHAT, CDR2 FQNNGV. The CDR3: CATMDSGTDTQYF. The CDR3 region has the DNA TGTGCCACCATGGACAGCGGCACAGATACGCAGTATTTT. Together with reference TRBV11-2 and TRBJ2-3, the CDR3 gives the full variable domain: EAGVAQSPRYKIIEKRQSVAFWCNPISGHATLYWYQQILGQGPKLLIQFQNNGVVDDSQLPKDRFSAERLKGVDSTLKIQPAKLEDSAVYLCATMDSGTDTQYFGPGTRLTVL.